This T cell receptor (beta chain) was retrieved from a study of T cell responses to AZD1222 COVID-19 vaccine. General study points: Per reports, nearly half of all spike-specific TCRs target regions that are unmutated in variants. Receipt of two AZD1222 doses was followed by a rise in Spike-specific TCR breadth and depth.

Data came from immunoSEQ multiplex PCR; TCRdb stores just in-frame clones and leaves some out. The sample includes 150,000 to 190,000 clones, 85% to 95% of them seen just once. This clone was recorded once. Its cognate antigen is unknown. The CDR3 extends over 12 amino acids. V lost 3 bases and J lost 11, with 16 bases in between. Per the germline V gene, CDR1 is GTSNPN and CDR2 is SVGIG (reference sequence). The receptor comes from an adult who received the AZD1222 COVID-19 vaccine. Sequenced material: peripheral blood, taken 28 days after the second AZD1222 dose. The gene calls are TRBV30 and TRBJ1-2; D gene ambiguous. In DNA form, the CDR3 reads TGTGCCTGGAGGGTGCAGACTTTCCCTTACACCTTC. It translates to CAWRVQTFPYTF.